Listed here is a single T cell receptor (beta chain). The target antigen is unknown. A read error may produce the germline difference seen at one junction end. If patients had autoimmune disease history or systemic immunosuppression, they were excluded. Assay used: immunoSEQ multiplex PCR; TCRdb lists only in-frame clones, some missing. The repertoire has tens of thousands of clones, around 83% of them found once; the top ten carry around 0.73%. These data come from a study of OX40 agonist ivuxolimab in advanced cancers. Study outcomes and limitations: Some patients who did not respond also had low normalized T-cell clonal expansion. Expanded peripheral T cells had an undetermined antigen specificity. Partial responders treated at 0.1-3.0 mg/kg exhibited clonal expansion among the lowest measured.

The clonotype comes from an adult with an advanced solid tumor such as melanoma, head and neck, liver or kidney cancer. The specimen was CD4+ or CD8+ T cells sorted from blood, collected in a trial of the OX40 agonist ivuxolimab.

This chain's CDR3 is CASSLERGGQNSPLHF. The CDR3 DNA reads as TGTGCCAGCAGTTTAGAAAGGGGGGGCCAAAATTCACCCCTCCACTTT. This sequence joins TRBV7-2 and TRBJ1-6; tentative D call: TRBD1 (6 bases). Germline-derived CDR1 and CDR2 are SGHTA and FQGNSA. The CDR3 is made up of 16 amino acids. Full variable domain (remainder filled in from reference TRBV7-2 and TRBJ1-6): GAGVSQSPSNKVTEKGKDVELRCDPISGHTALYWYRQSLGQGLEFLIYFQGNSAPDKSGLPSDRFSAERTGGSVSTLTIQRTQQEDSAVYLCASSLERGGQNSPLHFGNGTRLTVT.